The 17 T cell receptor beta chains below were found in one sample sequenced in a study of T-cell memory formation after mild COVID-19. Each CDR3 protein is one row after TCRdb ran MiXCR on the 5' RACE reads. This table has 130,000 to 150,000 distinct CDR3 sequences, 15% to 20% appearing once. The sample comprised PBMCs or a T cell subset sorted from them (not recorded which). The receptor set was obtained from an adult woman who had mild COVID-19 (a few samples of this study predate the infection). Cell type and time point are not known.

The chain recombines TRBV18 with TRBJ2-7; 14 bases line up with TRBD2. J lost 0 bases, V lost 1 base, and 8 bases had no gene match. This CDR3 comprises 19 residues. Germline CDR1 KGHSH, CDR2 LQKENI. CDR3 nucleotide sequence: TGTGCCAGCTCACCACTAGGACTAGCGGGAGGCATGAGCTCCTACGAGCAGTACTTC. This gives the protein CASSPLGLAGGMSSYEQYF.

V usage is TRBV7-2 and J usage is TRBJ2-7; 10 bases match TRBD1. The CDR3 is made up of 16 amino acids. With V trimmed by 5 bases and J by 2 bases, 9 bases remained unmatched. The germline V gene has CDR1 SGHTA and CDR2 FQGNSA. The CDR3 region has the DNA TGTGCCAGCAGCCGTGGTTGGACAGGGGGACCCTACGAGCAGTACTTC. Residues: CASSRGWTGGPYEQYF.

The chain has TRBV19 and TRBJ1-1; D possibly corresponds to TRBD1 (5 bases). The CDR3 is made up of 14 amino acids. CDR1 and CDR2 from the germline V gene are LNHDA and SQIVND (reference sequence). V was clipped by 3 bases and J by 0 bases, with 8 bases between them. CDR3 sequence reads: CASSMGQLNTEAFF. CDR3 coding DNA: TGTGCCAGTAGTATGGGGCAGCTGAACACTGAAGCTTTCTTT.

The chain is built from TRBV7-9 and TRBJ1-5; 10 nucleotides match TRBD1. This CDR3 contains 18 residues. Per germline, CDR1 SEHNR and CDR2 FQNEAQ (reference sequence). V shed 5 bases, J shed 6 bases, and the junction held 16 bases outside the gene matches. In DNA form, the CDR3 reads TGTGCCAGCAGCCCGCTGCTTCAGACAGGGGGCTTGAGTCAGCCCCAGCATTTT. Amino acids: CASSPLLQTGGLSQPQHF. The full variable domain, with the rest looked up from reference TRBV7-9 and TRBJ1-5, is DTGVSQNPRHKITKRGQNVTFRCDPISEHNRLYWYRQTLGQGPEFLTYFQNEAQLEKSRLLSDRFSAERPKGSFSTLEIQRTEQGDSAMYLCASSPLLQTGGLSQPQHFGDGTRLSIL.

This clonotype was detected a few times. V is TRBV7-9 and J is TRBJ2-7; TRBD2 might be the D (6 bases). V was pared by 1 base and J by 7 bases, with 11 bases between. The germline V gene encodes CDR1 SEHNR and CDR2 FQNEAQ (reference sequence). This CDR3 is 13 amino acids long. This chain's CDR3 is CASSLGDGREQYF. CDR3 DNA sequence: TGTGCCAGCAGCTTAGGGGATGGGAGGGAGCAGTACTTC. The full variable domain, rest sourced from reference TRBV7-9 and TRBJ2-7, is DTGVSQNPRHKITKRGQNVTFRCDPISEHNRLYWYRQTLGQGPEFLTYFQNEAQLEKSRLLSDRFSAERPKGSFSTLEIQRTEQGDSAMYLCASSLGDGREQYFGPGTRLTVT.

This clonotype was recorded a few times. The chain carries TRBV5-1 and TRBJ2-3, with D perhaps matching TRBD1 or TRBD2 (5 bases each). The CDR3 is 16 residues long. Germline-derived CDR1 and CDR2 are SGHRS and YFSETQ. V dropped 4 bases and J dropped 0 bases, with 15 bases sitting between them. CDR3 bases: TGCGCCAGCAGCCTAACCGGGACCAGAAGCACAGATACGCAGTATTTT. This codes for CASSLTGTRSTDTQYF.

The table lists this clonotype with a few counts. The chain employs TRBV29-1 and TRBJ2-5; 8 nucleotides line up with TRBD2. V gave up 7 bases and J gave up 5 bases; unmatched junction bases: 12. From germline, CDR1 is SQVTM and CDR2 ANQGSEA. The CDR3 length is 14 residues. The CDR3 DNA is TGCAGCGCCAAGGCGGGGGGAGGTTCTGAGACCCAGTACTTC. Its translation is CSAKAGGGSETQYF.

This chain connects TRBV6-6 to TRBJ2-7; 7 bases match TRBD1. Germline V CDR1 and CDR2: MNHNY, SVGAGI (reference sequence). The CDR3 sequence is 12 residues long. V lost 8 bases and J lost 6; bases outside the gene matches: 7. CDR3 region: CASSQGNSEQYF. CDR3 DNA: TGTGCCAGCTCACAGGGGAATAGCGAGCAGTACTTC.

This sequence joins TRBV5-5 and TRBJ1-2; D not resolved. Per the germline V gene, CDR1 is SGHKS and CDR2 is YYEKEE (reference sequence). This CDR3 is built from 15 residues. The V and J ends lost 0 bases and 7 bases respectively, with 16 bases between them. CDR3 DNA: TGTGCCAGCAGCTTGGATCACAGCCCCAGAGGTGGCTACACCTTC. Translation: CASSLDHSPRGGYTF.

The CDR3 region has the DNA TGCGCCAGCAGCCAAATCCTGAGCTGGGCAGATACGCAGTATTTT. This translates into CASSQILSWADTQYF. The rearrangement joins TRBV4-3 to TRBJ2-3, with unresolved D. Germline V gene data show CDR1 as LGHNA and CDR2 as YSLEER. CDR3 length: 15 amino acids. Trimming cost V 2 bases and J 4 bases, with 13 bases left between them.

As DNA, the CDR3 is TGCGCCAGCAGTCGCAACGCTTACGGTACACAAGCTTTCTTT. It codes for CASSRNAYGTQAFF. V and J are TRBV23-1 and TRBJ1-1; D unresolved. TRBV23-1 is an ORF, and what it does is uncertain. The CDR3 length is 14 residues. V was trimmed by 4 bases and J by 9 bases, leaving 18 bases between them.

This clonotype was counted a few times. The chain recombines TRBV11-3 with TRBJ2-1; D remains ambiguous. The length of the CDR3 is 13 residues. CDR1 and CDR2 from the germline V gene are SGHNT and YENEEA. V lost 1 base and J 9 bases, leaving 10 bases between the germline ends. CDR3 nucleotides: TGTGCCAGCAGCTTAGGGTCTTGGGGTGAGCAGTTCTTC. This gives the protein CASSLGSWGEQFF.

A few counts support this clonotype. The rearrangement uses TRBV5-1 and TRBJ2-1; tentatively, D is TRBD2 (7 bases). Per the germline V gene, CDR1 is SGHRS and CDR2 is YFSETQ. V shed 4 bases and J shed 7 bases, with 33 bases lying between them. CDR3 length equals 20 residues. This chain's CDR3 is CASSPGHGGGHSSVRNEQFF. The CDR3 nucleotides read TGCGCCAGCAGCCCAGGGCATGGCGGGGGCCACTCATCGGTTAGGAATGAGCAGTTCTTC. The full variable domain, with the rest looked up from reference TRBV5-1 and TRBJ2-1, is KAGVTQTPRYLIKTRGQQVTLSCSPISGHRSVSWYQQTPGQGLQFLFEYFSETQRNKGNFPGRFSGRQFSNSRSEMNVSTLELGDSALYLCASSPGHGGGHSSVRNEQFFGPGTRLTVL.

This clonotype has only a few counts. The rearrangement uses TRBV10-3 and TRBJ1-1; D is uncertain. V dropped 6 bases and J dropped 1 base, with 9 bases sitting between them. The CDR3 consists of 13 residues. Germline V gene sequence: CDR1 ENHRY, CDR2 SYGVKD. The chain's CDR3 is CAIRRSENTEAFF. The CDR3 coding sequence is TGTGCCATCAGAAGGTCAGAGAACACTGAAGCTTTCTTT.

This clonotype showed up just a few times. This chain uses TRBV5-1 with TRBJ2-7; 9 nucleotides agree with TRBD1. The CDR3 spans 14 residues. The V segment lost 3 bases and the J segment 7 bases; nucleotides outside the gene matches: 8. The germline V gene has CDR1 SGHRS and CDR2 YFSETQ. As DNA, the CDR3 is TGCGCCAGCAGCTCAACCGGGACAGGGTGGGAGCAGTACTTC. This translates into CASSSTGTGWEQYF.

In nucleotides, the CDR3 is TGTGCCAGCAGCCACCCCGGAGCGGGAGTTAAGGAGACCCAGTACTTC. This codes for CASSHPGAGVKETQYF. The chain recombines TRBV3-1 with TRBJ2-5; 8 bases are shared with TRBD2. The trim removed 3 bases at V and 5 bases at J, leaving 11 bases unmatched. CDR3 length: 16 residues. CDR1 and CDR2 (germline): LGHDT, YNNKEL (reference sequence).

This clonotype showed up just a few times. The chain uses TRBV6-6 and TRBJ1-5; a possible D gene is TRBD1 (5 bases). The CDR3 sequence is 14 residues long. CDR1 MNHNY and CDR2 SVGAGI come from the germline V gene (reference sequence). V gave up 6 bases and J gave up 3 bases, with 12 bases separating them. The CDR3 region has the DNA TGTGCCAGCAGACTAGACAGAGACAATCAGCCCCAGCATTTT. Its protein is CASRLDRDNQPQHF.